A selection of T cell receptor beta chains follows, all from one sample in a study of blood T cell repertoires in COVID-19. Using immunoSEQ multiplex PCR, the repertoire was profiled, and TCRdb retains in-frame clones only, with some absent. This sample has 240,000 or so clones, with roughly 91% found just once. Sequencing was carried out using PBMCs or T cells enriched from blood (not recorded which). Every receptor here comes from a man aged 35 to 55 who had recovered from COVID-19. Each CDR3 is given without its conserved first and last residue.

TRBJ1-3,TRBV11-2,ASSWGGQSSGNTIY
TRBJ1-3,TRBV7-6,ASSLAGGSGNTIY
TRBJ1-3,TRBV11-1,ASSLVSGSGNTIY
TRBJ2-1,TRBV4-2,ASSQEGYGRVLYNEQF
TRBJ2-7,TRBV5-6,ASSSDRVYEQY
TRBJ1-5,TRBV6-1,ASSESSNQPQH
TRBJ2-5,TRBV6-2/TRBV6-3,ASSYGPGETQY
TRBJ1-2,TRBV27,ASSLLQGADGYT
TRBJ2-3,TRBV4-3,ASSQDLDRSTDTQY
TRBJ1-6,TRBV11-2,ASSLPGPGGSDNSPLH
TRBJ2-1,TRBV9,ASSPLLKEQF
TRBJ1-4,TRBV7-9,ASSPPGQVTHNEKLF
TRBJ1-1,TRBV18,ASSPMGQGDTEAF
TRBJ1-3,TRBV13,ASSDRDSSSGNTIY
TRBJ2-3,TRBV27,ATRTPGQGEDTQY
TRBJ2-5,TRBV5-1,ASSYTALGQGETQY
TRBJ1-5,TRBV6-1,ASSEIGPGEGQPQH
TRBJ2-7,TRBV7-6,ASSPNGAYEQY
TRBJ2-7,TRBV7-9,ASSQDRAPYEQY
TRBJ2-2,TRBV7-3,ASSLIDIKNTGELF
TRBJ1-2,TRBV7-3,ASSFENDLDRVNYGYT
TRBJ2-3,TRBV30,AWRGLAGGKSDTQY
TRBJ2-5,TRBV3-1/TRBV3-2,ASSQVGETQY
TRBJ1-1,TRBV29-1,SHRSDMNTEAF
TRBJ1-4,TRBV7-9,ASSLSGLKNEKLF
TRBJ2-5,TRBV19,ASSIGSSGYPRETQY
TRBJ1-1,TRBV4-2,ASSQVLRMNTEAF
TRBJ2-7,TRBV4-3,ASSPTSGRDSYEQY
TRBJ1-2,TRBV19,ASSISRGNYGYT
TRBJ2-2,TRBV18,ASALREDTGELF
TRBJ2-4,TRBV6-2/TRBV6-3,ASSGTGINIQY
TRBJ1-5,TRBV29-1,SVGDYPGGPQH
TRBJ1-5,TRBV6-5,ASRAGEGQPQH
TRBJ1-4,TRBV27,ASSLLGLGEKLF
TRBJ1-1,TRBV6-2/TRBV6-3,ASSYVHNTEAF
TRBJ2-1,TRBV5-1,ASRGTGVNNEQF
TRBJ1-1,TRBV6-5,ASSYGQAVYTEAF
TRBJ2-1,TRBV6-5,ASIRDRTYNEQF
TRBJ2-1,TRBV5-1,ASSQDRGYNNEQF
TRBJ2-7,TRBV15,ATSSPKGEDEQY
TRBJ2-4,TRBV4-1,ASSQVSGVAKNIQY
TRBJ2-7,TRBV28,ASSLPHSTGASYEQY
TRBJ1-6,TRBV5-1,ASSPVGPYNSPLH
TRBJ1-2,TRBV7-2,ASSLAGGLDGYT
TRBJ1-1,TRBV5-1,ASSLVQEDTEAF
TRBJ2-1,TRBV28,ASSLVLASEQF
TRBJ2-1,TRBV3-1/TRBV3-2,ASSRDRDNEQF
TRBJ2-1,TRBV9,ASSERAGFAYNEQF
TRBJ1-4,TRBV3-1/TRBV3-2,ASSTQGGGKLF
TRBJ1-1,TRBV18,ASSYDRGMSATEAF
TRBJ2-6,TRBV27,ASSKNGVFQLGGGANVLT
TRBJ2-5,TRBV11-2,ASSLSIPGETQY
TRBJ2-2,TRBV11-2,ASSLVGQGRYTGELF
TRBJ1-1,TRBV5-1,ASSPGQDAVRTEAF